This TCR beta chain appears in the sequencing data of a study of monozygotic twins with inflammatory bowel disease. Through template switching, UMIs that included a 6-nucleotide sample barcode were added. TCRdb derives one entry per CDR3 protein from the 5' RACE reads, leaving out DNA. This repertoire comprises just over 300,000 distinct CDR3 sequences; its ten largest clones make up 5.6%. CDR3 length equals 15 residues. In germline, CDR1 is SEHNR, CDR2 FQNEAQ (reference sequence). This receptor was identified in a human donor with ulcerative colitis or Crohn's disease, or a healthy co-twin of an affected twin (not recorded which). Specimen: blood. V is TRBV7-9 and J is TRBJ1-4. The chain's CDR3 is CASSLQRLGAEKLFF.